These 24 T cell receptor beta chains came from one sample sequenced in a study of shared clonotypes between healthy human individuals. Using immunoSEQ multiplex PCR, the repertoire was profiled, and TCRdb retains in-frame clones only, with some absent. The sample yields around 95,000 clones, 67% seen once. Sequencing input: memory CD8+ T cells sorted from blood. Subset given: CD45RO+ cells pooled with CCR7-negative TemRA cells. All receptors come from a man younger than 40 in good health.

The genes are TRBV5-4 and TRBJ2-3; 11 nucleotides agree with TRBD2. The CDR3 sequence is 16 residues long. Per the germline V gene, CDR1 is SGHNT and CDR2 is YYREEE (reference sequence). V lost 0 bases to trimming and J lost 6 bases; unmatched junction nucleotides: 6. The CDR3 region is CASSLALAGVGDTQYF. DNA of the CDR3: TGTGCCAGCAGCTTGGCACTAGCGGGAGTGGGGGATACGCAGTATTTT.

This chain joins TRBV6-8 and TRBJ2-1; 8 bases align to TRBD2. The CDR3 length is 14 residues. V was pared by 5 bases and J by 3 bases, with 3 bases of the junction left unmatched. Germline V CDR1 and CDR2: MNHGY, SAAAGT. CDR3 region: CASSNGTSYNEQFF. For the CDR3, the DNA is TGTGCCAGCAGTAACGGGACTAGCTACAATGAGCAGTTCTTC.

The chain uses TRBV30 and TRBJ1-1; D may be TRBD1 (6 bases). Germline V CDR1 and CDR2: GTSNPN, SVGIG (reference sequence). Trimming took 3 bases from V and 0 from J, leaving 20 bases between them. The CDR3 loop spans 17 amino acids. CDR3 sequence reads: CAWSEPDRTRLNTEAFF. The DNA of the CDR3 is TGTGCCTGGAGCGAACCGGACAGAACGAGGTTGAACACTGAAGCTTTCTTT.

J is TRBJ2-2 and V is TRBV6-4, with 8 bases identical to TRBD1. The junction had 4 bases not matched to a gene; V was cut back by 6 bases and J by 1 base. Germline V gene data show CDR1 as MRHNA and CDR2 as SNTAGT. The CDR3 runs to 15 residues. The CDR3 nucleotides are TGTGCCAGCAGCGCCGGGACAGGGAACACCGGGGAGCTGTTTTTT. The encoded protein is CASSAGTGNTGELFF.

Ten or more counts support this clone. V and J are TRBV6-1 and TRBJ2-6; D is unresolved. Germline CDR1 and CDR2: MNHNS and SASEGT. This CDR3 is 15 amino acids long. V was clipped by 1 base and J by 0 bases, with 4 bases between them. This chain's CDR3 is CASSEDSSGANVLTF. In nucleotides, the CDR3 is TGTGCCAGCAGTGAAGACAGCTCTGGGGCCAACGTCCTGACTTTC.

This rearrangement joins TRBV9 to TRBJ2-6; 12 bases agree with TRBD1. V trimming: 3 bases; J trimming: 3 bases; junction bases outside the gene matches: 7. CDR3 length: 18 residues. Looked up from germline, CDR1 is SGDLS and CDR2 is YYNGEE. CDR3 sequence: CASSGRGQGALGANVLTF. The CDR3 DNA reads as TGTGCCAGCAGCGGTCGGGGACAGGGGGCGCTTGGGGCCAACGTCCTGACTTTC.

This clone has a single count. The chain links TRBV2 to TRBJ1-1; no firm D call. The CDR3 runs to 14 residues. Germline CDR1 SNHLY, CDR2 FYNNEI. V dropped 3 bases and J dropped 0 bases, with 8 bases sitting between them. The CDR3 sequence: CASSEGLMNTEAFF. The CDR3 DNA reads TGTGCCAGCAGTGAGGGCTTAATGAACACTGAAGCTTTCTTT.

This sequence joins TRBV5-5 and TRBJ2-5; the D gene could be TRBD1 or TRBD2 (5 bases each). CDR1 is SGHKS and CDR2 is YYEKEE in the germline V gene (reference sequence). This CDR3 is 14 amino acids long. V was clipped by 0 bases and J by 8 bases, with 14 bases between them. Here the CDR3 DNA reads TGTGCCAGCAGCTTGGAGGCAGGGAGCGGCACCCAGTACTTC. This encodes CASSLEAGSGTQYF.

This clone was seen a few times. This likely stems from a read error, as it lies one base from a far larger clone. At the DNA level, this CDR3 is encoded by other sequences in the same sample as well. The CDR3 here is CASSQGLGGDIQYF. Written as DNA, the CDR3 is TGCGCCAGCAGCCAGGGGCTGGGGGGGGACATTCAGTACTTC. The rearrangement joins TRBV7-9 to TRBJ2-4, with TRBD2 as a possible D gene (7 bases). CDR3 length: 14 amino acids. Germline-derived CDR1 and CDR2 are SEHNR and FQNEAQ (reference sequence).

This chain uses TRBV18 with TRBJ2-7; possibly TRBD2 for D (6 bases). The CDR3 covers 15 residues. V gave up 3 bases and J gave up 5 bases, with 17 bases separating them. Germline loops: CDR1 KGHSH, CDR2 LQKENI. CDR3 amino acids: CASSPSAGPADEQYF. CDR3 DNA sequence: TGTGCCAGCTCACCCTCGGCGGGGCCCGCCGACGAGCAGTACTTC.

In its sample, this clone was seen a few times. The J gene is TRBJ2-2, the V gene TRBV10-2; the D call may be TRBD1 or TRBD2 (5 bases each). The CDR3 is 14 residues long. Trimming removed 6 bases at V and 2 bases at J, with 10 bases between. Germline-derived CDR1 and CDR2 are WSHSY and SAAADI. The CDR3 protein is CASRRGANTGELFF. DNA of the CDR3: TGCGCCAGCAGGAGAGGGGCAAACACCGGGGAGCTGTTTTTT.

CDR3 sequence: CASSLGTEQFF. The CDR3 DNA reads as TGTGCCAGCAGCTTGGGGACCGAGCAGTTCTTC. The rearrangement links TRBV5-4 to TRBJ2-1, with D hard to call. The V gene lost 0 bases and the J gene lost 10 bases, with 5 bases spanning the gap. Germline loops: CDR1 SGHNT, CDR2 YYREEE (reference sequence). The CDR3 is made up of 11 amino acids. Full variable domain (remainder filled in from reference TRBV5-4 and TRBJ2-1): ETGVTQSPTHLIKTRGQQVTLRCSSQSGHNTVSWYQQALGQGPQFIFQYYREEENGRGNFPPRFSGLQFPNYSSELNVNALELDDSALYLCASSLGTEQFFGPGTRLTVL.

This sequence joins TRBV7-9 and TRBJ2-5; possible D gene TRBD2, 7 bases. Looked up from germline, CDR1 is SEHNR and CDR2 is FQNEAQ (reference sequence). CDR3 length: 16 residues. Trimming pared 5 bases from V and 5 bases from J, leaving 21 bases between. CDR3 nucleotide sequence: TGTGCCAGCAGCCACCCGGTACGGGGGGCGCGGGAGACCCAGTACTTC. It codes for CASSHPVRGARETQYF.

The chain employs TRBV7-9 and TRBJ1-4; 7 bases align to TRBD1. The junction had 5 bases not matched to a gene; V was cut back by 4 bases and J by 0 bases. Germline CDR1 reads SEHNR; CDR2 reads FQNEAQ (reference sequence). The CDR3 runs to 16 residues. CDR3 region: CASSSNRGATNEKLFF. CDR3 nucleotides: TGTGCCAGCAGCTCCAACAGGGGAGCAACTAATGAAAAACTGTTTTTT.

This chain joins TRBV27 and TRBJ2-5; 10 bases are shared with TRBD2. CDR1 MNHEY and CDR2 SMNVEV come from the germline V gene (reference sequence). V lost 3 bases and J lost 5; bases outside the gene matches: 3. This CDR3 comprises 14 residues. The chain's CDR3 is CASSFRTSGETQYF. The CDR3 bases are TGTGCCAGCAGTTTCCGGACTAGCGGTGAGACCCAGTACTTC.

As concerns this clone: Mismatch with germline at one junction end may stem from a read error. V is TRBV7-7 and J is TRBJ2-7; 10 bases align to TRBD1. CDR1 and CDR2 (germline): SSHAT, FNYEAQ (reference sequence). CDR3 length: 13 residues. CDR3 sequence: CASSTDRGGEQYF. CDR3 DNA: TGTGCTAGCAGCACGGACAGGGGGGGCGAGCAGTACTTC. Combining the CDR3 with reference TRBV7-7 and TRBJ2-7 gives the whole variable domain GAGVSQSPRYKVTKRGQDVTLRCDPISSHATLYWYQQALGQGPEFLTYFNYEAQPDKSGLPSDRFSAERPEGSISTLTIQRTEQRDSAMYRCASSTDRGGEQYFGPGTRLTVT.

The chain employs TRBV6-5 and TRBJ1-5; 10 nucleotides agree with TRBD1. Germline CDR1 is MNHEY and CDR2 is SVGAGI. There are 14 residues in the CDR3. V lost 7 bases to trimming and J lost 3 bases; unmatched junction nucleotides: 3. This chain's CDR3 is CASKGQGINQPQHF. The CDR3 DNA reads TGTGCCAGCAAGGGACAGGGGATCAATCAGCCCCAGCATTTT.

V and J are TRBV5-1 and TRBJ1-4; TRBD1 matches 7 bases. The CDR3 extends over 14 amino acids. Per germline, CDR1 SGHRS and CDR2 YFSETQ. V was clipped by 0 bases and J by 8 bases; unmatched bases: 4. As DNA, the CDR3 is TGCGCCAGCAGCTTGGGAGGACAGGTAGAAAAACTGTTTTTT. Amino acids: CASSLGGQVEKLFF. Filled out from reference TRBV5-1 and TRBJ1-4, the complete variable domain reads KAGVTQTPRYLIKTRGQQVTLSCSPISGHRSVSWYQQTPGQGLQFLFEYFSETQRNKGNFPGRFSGRQFSNSRSEMNVSTLELGDSALYLCASSLGGQVEKLFFGSGTQLSVL.

A remark on this clone: The same CDR3 arises from other DNA sequences in this sample as well. The CDR3 loop is CASSGVYEQYF. CDR3 in DNA: TGTGCCAGCAGTGGAGTTTACGAGCAGTACTTC. The V and J genes are TRBV28 and TRBJ2-7; D remains ambiguous. This CDR3 has 11 amino acids. Trimming shortened V by 5 bases and J by 4 bases, and 6 bases separated the two germline ends. CDR1 MDHEN and CDR2 SYDVKM come from the germline V gene.

Worth noting for this clone: This same CDR3 is encoded by further DNA sequences in the sample. The gene calls are TRBV28 and TRBJ2-7; a possible D gene is TRBD2 (5 bases). Trimming removed 8 bases from V and 1 base from J, with 9 bases in between. CDR1 MDHEN and CDR2 SYDVKM come from the germline V gene. The CDR3 loop spans 12 amino acids. This chain's CDR3 is CASSSSSYEQYF. The DNA of the CDR3 is TGTGCCAGCTCTAGCTCTTCCTACGAGCAGTACTTC.

V and J are TRBV2 and TRBJ2-2; D is perhaps TRBD1 (5 bases). Trimming took 7 bases from V and 7 from J, leaving 10 bases between them. The CDR3 covers 12 residues. The V gene's germline CDR1 is SNHLY and CDR2 FYNNEI. DNA of the CDR3: TGTGCCAGCATGGGGCAGGGCGGGGAGCTGTTTTTT. Its translation is CASMGQGGELFF.

The chain combines TRBV19 with TRBJ1-2; D gene unclear. V lost 6 bases and J lost 8, with 16 bases in between. CDR3 length equals 13 residues. The germline gives CDR1 LNHDA, CDR2 SQIVND (reference sequence). Here the CDR3 reads CASSQIILGGYTF. CDR3 in DNA: TGTGCCAGTAGCCAAATAATCTTGGGGGGCTACACCTTC.

V and J are TRBV28 and TRBJ1-2; D is undetermined. Germline V gives CDR1 MDHEN, CDR2 SYDVKM. The CDR3 runs 12 residues. Trimming took off 7 bases at V and 4 bases at J, with 10 bases between the two ends. The CDR3 here is CASKQISYGYTF. In DNA form, the CDR3 reads TGTGCCAGCAAACAGATATCCTATGGCTACACCTTC.

The rearrangement links TRBV28 to TRBJ2-3; 9 bases agree with TRBD2. Germline trimming cut 4 bases from V and 6 bases from J; bases unmatched to any gene: 11. Per germline, CDR1 MDHEN and CDR2 SYDVKM. This CDR3 contains 16 residues. The CDR3 DNA sequence: TGTGCCAGCAGTTCCGAAGCGGGAGGTGGTCTTGATACGCAGTATTTT. This codes for CASSSEAGGGLDTQYF.